This entry lists 13 T cell receptor beta chains sequenced from one sample in a study of naive and memory T cell subsets. Two oligonucleotides, mixed equimolar, formed the beta constant-region primer covering TRBC1 and TRBC2. TCRdb redid the calling of the UMI-ligation and nested PCR reads with MiXCR, one entry per CDR3 protein. The table lists some 85,000 distinct CDR3 sequences, approximately 14% of them singletons. Sequencing was performed on central memory CD4+ T cells from blood. Source of these receptors: a human donor in good health.

This clonotype was observed many times. The CDR3 here is CASSRRLDTQYF. CDR3 coding DNA: TGTGCCAGCAGCCGAAGATTAGATACGCAGTATTTT. The chain has TRBV5-5 and TRBJ2-3, with D uncertain. V lost 4 bases and J lost 5, with 8 bases in between. This CDR3 has 12 residues. In germline, CDR1 is SGHKS, CDR2 YYEKEE (reference sequence).

V usage is TRBV20-1 and J usage is TRBJ2-1; 7 positions match TRBD1. V shed 5 bases and J 4 bases; nucleotides not matched to a gene: 5. The CDR3 is made up of 13 amino acids. The germline CDR1 and CDR2 sequences are DFQATT and SNEGSKA (reference sequence). The CDR3: CSAETTGYNEQFF. As DNA, the CDR3 is TGCAGTGCTGAGACGACAGGGTACAATGAGCAGTTCTTC.

This clonotype turned up a few times. The genes are TRBV3-1 and TRBJ2-7; D is uncertain. Trimming cost V 6 bases and J 6 bases, with 12 bases left between them. This CDR3 spans 12 amino acids. Germline V CDR1 and CDR2: LGHDT, YNNKEL (reference sequence). The CDR3 DNA follows: TGTGCCAGCAGTCCCGGCGGCGGCGAGCAGTACTTC. Protein sequence: CASSPGGGEQYF.

This clonotype showed up just a few times. The chain combines TRBV7-9 with TRBJ1-4; D possibly corresponds to TRBD1 (5 bases). Looked up from germline, CDR1 is SEHNR and CDR2 is FQNEAQ (reference sequence). Trimming left V 4 bases short and J 6 bases short, with 9 bases between. This CDR3 contains 13 residues. The CDR3 loop reads CASSWSGHEKLFF. DNA for the CDR3: TGTGCCAGCAGCTGGTCGGGGCATGAAAAACTGTTTTTT.

This clonotype has just a few counts. V gene TRBV18 combines with J gene TRBJ1-5; D remains ambiguous. CDR3 length: 14 amino acids. The ends were cut back, 1 base at V and 1 base at J, with 5 bases in the middle. CDR1 KGHSH and CDR2 LQKENI come from the germline V gene. The CDR3 region is CASSPQESNQPQHF. DNA of the CDR3: TGTGCCAGCTCACCACAGGAAAGCAATCAGCCCCAGCATTTT.

This clonotype was counted only a few times. V gene TRBV6-5 combines with J gene TRBJ2-5; the match to TRBD2 covers 7 bases. CDR1 and CDR2 (germline): MNHEY, SVGAGI. J lost 2 bases, V lost 0 bases, and 3 bases had no gene match. The CDR3 consists of 15 residues. In nucleotides, the CDR3 is TGTGCCAGCAGTTACTCTGCGGGAGTTCAAGAGACCCAGTACTTC. This translates into CASSYSAGVQETQYF.

This clonotype was detected ten times or more. The chain carries TRBV29-1 and TRBJ2-6; D may be TRBD1 (6 bases). Germline CDR1 and CDR2: SQVTM and ANQGSEA. Between the trimmed V and J ends, which lost 5 bases and 2 bases, there was a span of 10 bases. The CDR3 runs to 14 residues. The CDR3 loop reads CSVMQGTGANVLTF. The CDR3 nucleotides are TGCAGCGTTATGCAGGGGACTGGGGCCAACGTCCTGACTTTC.

The rearrangement uses TRBV20-1 and TRBJ2-7, with D perhaps TRBD1 (6 bases). The CDR3 is 18 residues long. V lost 0 bases to trimming and J lost 0 bases, with 21 bases between them. CDR1 and CDR2 (germline): DFQATT, SNEGSKA (reference sequence). The CDR3 coding sequence is TGCAGTGCTAGAGATGGAGGCCTGGACAGAAAAAGCTCCTACGAGCAGTACTTC. This encodes CSARDGGLDRKSSYEQYF.

This clonotype showed up many times. The V call is TRBV7-2, the J call TRBJ1-2; D possibly corresponds to TRBD1 (5 bases). This CDR3 is 15 amino acids long. V gave up 2 bases and J gave up 4 bases, with 14 bases separating them. Per the germline V gene, CDR1 is SGHTA and CDR2 is FQGNSA. CDR3 protein: CASSLSQGDGYGYTF. The CDR3 DNA sequence: TGTGCCAGCAGCTTAAGCCAGGGCGATGGCTATGGCTACACCTTC.

This clonotype was seen repeatedly, ten times or more. The gene calls are TRBV29-1 and TRBJ2-6, with D unresolved. V was trimmed by 1 base and J by 0 bases, leaving 1 base between them. The germline V gene has CDR1 SQVTM and CDR2 ANQGSEA. This CDR3 is 13 amino acids long. The CDR3 is CSVEVSGANVLTF. CDR3 in DNA: TGCAGCGTTGAAGTCTCTGGGGCCAACGTCCTGACTTTC.

The J gene is TRBJ1-1, the V gene TRBV20-1; D is unresolved. Trimming cost V 1 base and J 4 bases, with 13 bases left between them. The CDR3 is 14 amino acids. CDR1 is DFQATT and CDR2 is SNEGSKA in the germline V gene (reference sequence). The CDR3 DNA reads TGCAGTGCTAGAGTCGGCGAGTTTACCACTGAAGCTTTCTTT. Translating it yields CSARVGEFTTEAFF.

This clonotype has just a few counts. The chain recombines TRBV6-2 or TRBV6-3 with TRBJ1-1, with D perhaps TRBD1 (6 bases). V lost 6 bases and J lost 2, with 13 bases in between. Germline V gene data show CDR1 as MNHEY and CDR2 as SVGEGT. The CDR3 runs to 14 residues. The CDR3 loop reads CASRTTGYNTEAFF. The CDR3 DNA sequence: TGTGCCAGCAGAACCACAGGGTACAACACTGAAGCTTTCTTT.

This clonotype was seen more than once but under ten times. V usage is TRBV6-1 and J usage is TRBJ1-2, with D unclear. Germline CDR1 is MNHNS and CDR2 is SASEGT. This CDR3 has 16 residues. V lost 6 bases and J lost 4, with 21 bases in between. The CDR3 DNA reads TGTGCCAGCAGGGCCCCCGGGAACCCGCGAAGCTATGGCTACACCTTC. Protein sequence: CASRAPGNPRSYGYTF.